Listed here are 18 T cell receptor beta chains from one sample, sequenced in a study of blood T cell repertoires in COVID-19 (TCRdb year 2020). To prepare the library, the immunoSEQ multiplex PCR assay was applied. Entries here come from immuneACCESS through TCRdb and include only in-frame sequences with V and J called. Some clones fail to appear in such tables; in the studies checked, an unresolved V gene covers under half of the shortfall, and the cause of the remainder is unknown. Here the sample has 300,000 or so clones; approximately 90% occur a single time. Approximately 5.4% of the sample comes from the top ten. Specimen: PBMCs or T cells enriched from blood (not recorded which). Receptor source: a woman in her twenties or thirties who had recovered from COVID-19.

This clone has just one count. The chain carries TRBV5-4 and TRBJ2-3, with 11 bases identical to TRBD1. Per the germline V gene, CDR1 is SGHNT and CDR2 is YYREEE (reference sequence). With V trimmed by 3 bases and J by 3 bases, 3 bases remained unmatched. CDR3 size: 15 residues. The CDR3: CASSSGTGGTDTQYF. The CDR3 nucleotides are TGTGCCAGCAGCTCCGGGACAGGGGGTACAGATACGCAGTATTTT.

V gene TRBV9 combines with J gene TRBJ1-1, with 8 positions matching TRBD1. CDR3 length: 14 residues. Unmatched junction bases numbered 5, after V lost 3 bases and J lost 4 bases. CDR1 is SGDLS, CDR2 YYNGEE, per germline. CDR3 sequence (DNA): TGTGCCAGCAGCGCCCAACAGGGGGTCACTGAAGCTTTCTTT. This gives the protein CASSAQQGVTEAFF.

The chain links TRBV30 to TRBJ1-1, with 8 bases lining up with TRBD1. Trimming at V came to 3 bases and at J to 11 bases, leaving 5 bases not matched to a gene. Germline-derived CDR1 and CDR2 are GTSNPN and SVGIG (reference sequence). The CDR3 contains 11 residues. CDR3 in amino acids: CAWRADREAFF. The CDR3 coding sequence is TGTGCCTGGAGAGCGGACAGGGAGGCTTTCTTT.

Here the CDR3 reads CASSPPPDRGEQYF. CDR3 in DNA: TGTGCCAGCAGCCCACCCCCGGACAGGGGCGAGCAGTACTTC. The V call is TRBV13, the J call TRBJ2-7; 9 nucleotides agree with TRBD1. Germline-derived CDR1 and CDR2 are PRHDT and FYEKMQ (reference sequence). CDR3 length equals 14 residues. The V gene end was trimmed by 5 bases and the J gene end by 6 bases; junction bases not matched to a gene: 8.

The chain recombines TRBV7-9 with TRBJ1-2, with a tentative D call TRBD1 (5 bases). Germline assignment: CDR1 SEHNR and CDR2 FQNEAQ (reference sequence). Trimming stripped 5 bases from V and 0 bases from J, with 16 bases between. The CDR3 contains 16 residues. The CDR3 DNA is TGTGCCAGCAGCCCCGAGGGAGGGGTTGCTAACTATGGCTACACCTTC. It is translated as CASSPEGGVANYGYTF.

In regard to this clone: Sequence at one end of the junction differs from germline and may be a read error. V usage is TRBV30 and J usage is TRBJ1-2; a possible D gene is TRBD1 (6 bases). This CDR3 has 8 amino acids. In germline, CDR1 is GTSNPN, CDR2 SVGIG (reference sequence). Here the CDR3 DNA reads TGTGCCTGGAGCCCGGACAGCTTC. Its translation: CAWSPDSF.

CDR3 residues: CATSRDLASRPQHF. The CDR3, as DNA: TGTGCCACCAGCAGAGATCTGGCCTCCAGGCCCCAGCATTTT. The chain recombines TRBV15 with TRBJ1-5; D not certain. The CDR3 is made up of 14 amino acids. The V gene lost 0 bases and the J gene lost 9 bases, with 12 bases spanning the gap. From germline, CDR1 is LNHNV and CDR2 YYDKDF (reference sequence). The complete variable domain, with remaining parts taken from reference TRBV15 and TRBJ1-5, reads DAMVIQNPRYQVTQFGKPVTLSCSQTLNHNVMYWYQQKSSQAPKLLFHYYDKDFNNEADTPDNFQSRRPNTSFCFLDIRSPGLGDTAMYLCATSRDLASRPQHFGDGTRLSIL.

This clone was seen only once. This rearrangement joins TRBV5-8 to TRBJ1-2, with D maybe TRBD1 (5 bases). The V end lost 0 bases, the J end lost 8 bases, and 11 bases lay between the germline ends. The germline gives CDR1 SGHTS, CDR2 YDEGEE. There are 13 residues in the CDR3. CDR3 residues: CASSLAREGGYTF. CDR3 DNA: TGTGCCAGCAGCTTGGCCAGGGAGGGCGGCTACACCTTC.

V usage is TRBV19 and J usage is TRBJ2-1; 9 positions match TRBD2. From germline, CDR1 is LNHDA and CDR2 SQIVND (reference sequence). The CDR3 has 16 amino acids. V dropped 2 bases and J dropped 8; count of bases not matched to a gene: 10. The CDR3 DNA reads as TGTGCCAGTAGTATAACGGGCGGGGGGGCCTGGTATGAGCAGTTCTTC. This codes for CASSITGGGAWYEQFF.

This chain joins TRBV5-1 and TRBJ1-1; D gene ambiguous. Germline V gives CDR1 SGHRS, CDR2 YFSETQ. V shed 3 bases and J shed 4 bases, with 10 bases lying between them. CDR3 length: 13 residues. The CDR3 region is CASSSPGSTEAFF. The CDR3, as DNA: TGCGCCAGCAGCTCCCCGGGGAGCACTGAAGCTTTCTTT.

This clone is a singleton in its sample. This chain uses TRBV24-1 with TRBJ2-3, with 15 bases lining up with TRBD2. The CDR3 totals 18 residues. The germline gives CDR1 KGHDR, CDR2 SFDVKD. Germline trimming cut 7 bases from V and 4 bases from J; bases unmatched to any gene: 11. CDR3 protein: CATSQPGLAGGGADTQYF. The CDR3 DNA reads as TGTGCCACCAGCCAGCCGGGACTAGCGGGGGGAGGAGCAGATACGCAGTATTTT.

The J gene is TRBJ2-7, the V gene TRBV7-2; the match to TRBD1 covers 10 bases. In germline, CDR1 is SGHTA, CDR2 FQGNSA. V was clipped by 5 bases and J by 6 bases; unmatched bases: 10. The CDR3 length is 15 residues. DNA for the CDR3: TGTGCCAGCAGCCCAGGGGGACAGGGGCAGCTCGAGCAGTACTTC. Protein product: CASSPGGQGQLEQYF. Supplemented by reference TRBV7-2 and TRBJ2-7, the full variable domain reads GAGVSQSPSNKVTEKGKDVELRCDPISGHTALYWYRQSLGQGLEFLIYFQGNSAPDKSGLPSDRFSAERTGGSVSTLTIQRTQQEDSAVYLCASSPGGQGQLEQYFGPGTRLTVT.

V usage is TRBV6-1 and J usage is TRBJ1-2; D is undetermined. Trimming left V 1 base short and J 9 bases short, with 9 bases between. Per the germline V gene, CDR1 is MNHNS and CDR2 is SASEGT. This CDR3 is 12 amino acids long. The CDR3 coding sequence is TGTGCCAGCAGTGAAGAGGCGGGGAGCTACACCTTC. Translated: CASSEEAGSYTF.

The CDR3 nucleotides are TGTGCCAGTAGTATGTCCAGGCTACAAGAGACCCAGTACTTC. The encoded protein is CASSMSRLQETQYF. The genes are TRBV19 and TRBJ2-5; D is unresolved. This CDR3 has 14 residues. Germline CDR1 and CDR2: LNHDA and SQIVND (reference sequence). Trimming took off 3 bases at V and 2 bases at J, with 10 bases between the two ends.

The chain is built from TRBV3-1 (or the pseudogene TRBV3-2) and TRBJ1-2, with 8 bases fitting TRBD1. Germline loops: CDR1 LGHDT, CDR2 YNNKEL (reference sequence). J gave up 5 bases and V 6 bases, and 8 bases lay outside the gene matches. The CDR3 is 14 amino acids. The CDR3 DNA reads TGTGCCAGCAGTGGACAGGGTTTAAGGTATGGCTACACCTTC. The encoded protein is CASSGQGLRYGYTF.

This chain links TRBV9 with TRBJ1-5; D uncertain. This CDR3 is 14 amino acids long. Trimming shortened V by 5 bases and J by 2 bases, and 11 bases separated the two germline ends. Germline CDR1 SGDLS, CDR2 YYNGEE. DNA of the CDR3: TGTGCCAGCAGTTCCTGGGAGGGCAATCAGCCCCAGCATTTT. Protein product: CASSSWEGNQPQHF.

The chain links TRBV5-4 to TRBJ2-3, with 7 bases fitting TRBD1. The germline V gene encodes CDR1 SGHNT and CDR2 YYREEE (reference sequence). After removal of 0 bases from V and 3 bases from J, the junction contained 7 bases not matched to a gene. This CDR3 spans 16 amino acids. The CDR3 region is CASSLGQGSITDTQYF. The CDR3 DNA reads TGTGCCAGCAGCTTGGGACAGGGCTCGATAACAGATACGCAGTATTTT.

This chain connects TRBV10-3 to TRBJ2-2; TRBD2 matches 11 bases. Germline-derived CDR1 and CDR2 are ENHRY and SYGVKD. Trimming took 10 bases from V and 3 from J; bases not matched to a gene: 4. This CDR3 is 14 amino acids long. The CDR3 loop reads CATGTSGDTGELFF. For the CDR3, the DNA is TGTGCCACCGGGACTAGCGGAGACACCGGGGAGCTGTTTTTT.